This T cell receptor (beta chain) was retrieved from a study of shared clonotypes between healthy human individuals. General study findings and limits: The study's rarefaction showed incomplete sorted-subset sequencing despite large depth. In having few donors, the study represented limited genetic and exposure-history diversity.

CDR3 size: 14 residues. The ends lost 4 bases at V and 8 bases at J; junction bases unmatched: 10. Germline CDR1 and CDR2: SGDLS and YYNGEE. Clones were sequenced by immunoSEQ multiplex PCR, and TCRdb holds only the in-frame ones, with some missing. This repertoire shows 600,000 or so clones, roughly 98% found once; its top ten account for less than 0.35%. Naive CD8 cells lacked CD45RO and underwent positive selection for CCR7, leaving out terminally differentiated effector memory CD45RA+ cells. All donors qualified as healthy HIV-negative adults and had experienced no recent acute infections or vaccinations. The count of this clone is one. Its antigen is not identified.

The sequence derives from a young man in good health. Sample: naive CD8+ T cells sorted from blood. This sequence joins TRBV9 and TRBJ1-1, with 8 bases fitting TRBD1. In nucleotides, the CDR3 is TGTGCCAGCAGCCCCCAGGACAGGGTAGCCGAAGCTTTCTTT. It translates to CASSPQDRVAEAFF.